A single sample is the source of the 26 T cell receptor beta chains below, sequenced in a study of patients and donors after allogeneic stem cell transplantation. TCRdb fed the RT-PCR reads into MiXCR, producing one record per CDR3 protein. Here the sample spans approximately 57,000 distinct CDR3 sequences, about an eighth being singletons. The sequencing input was blood, either unsorted or a sorted T cell fraction (not recorded which). Receptors originate from a human donor who was either an allogeneic HSCT recipient or a stem cell or donor lymphocyte infusion donor (not recorded which). It is not recorded whose cells these are; they may come from a transplant donor.

Only a few counts were recorded for this clonotype. The chain is built from TRBV30 and TRBJ2-3; no definite D call. Germline V CDR1 and CDR2: GTSNPN, SVGIG (reference sequence). This CDR3 contains 14 residues. V lost 0 bases and J lost 5, with 12 bases in between. This chain's CDR3 is CAWSVMGPRDTQYF. In DNA, the CDR3 is TGTGCCTGGAGTGTAATGGGCCCTAGAGATACGCAGTATTTT.

This clonotype was seen ten or more times. This chain joins TRBV20-1 and TRBJ1-1; 9 bases are a match to TRBD1. Germline V gene data show CDR1 as DFQATT and CDR2 as SNEGSKA (reference sequence). With V trimmed by 5 bases and J by 4 bases, 8 bases remained unmatched. The CDR3 totals 14 residues. CDR3 loop: CSALRTGQGTEAFF. For the CDR3, the DNA is TGCAGTGCTCTTAGGACGGGACAGGGCACTGAAGCTTTCTTT.

The chain carries TRBV9 and TRBJ2-3, with D uncertain. V was shortened by 0 bases and J by 2 bases, with 10 bases between the two germline ends. This CDR3 comprises 15 residues. Germline-derived CDR1 and CDR2 are SGDLS and YYNGEE. The DNA for the CDR3 is TGTGCCAGCAGCGTAGAGGTCTATCCCACAGATACGCAGTATTTT. This translates into CASSVEVYPTDTQYF.

This clonotype was counted at least ten times. The chain recombines TRBV7-9 with TRBJ1-5, with D hard to call. Germline CDR1 and CDR2: SEHNR and FQNEAQ (reference sequence). Deletions cut 5 bases from V and 3 bases from J, with 17 bases between. This CDR3 is 16 amino acids long. The CDR3 reads CASSASKGFDNQPQHF. The CDR3 DNA follows: TGTGCCAGCAGCGCGTCGAAGGGATTCGACAATCAGCCCCAGCATTTT. The full variable domain, rest sourced from reference TRBV7-9 and TRBJ1-5, is DTGVSQNPRHKITKRGQNVTFRCDPISEHNRLYWYRQTLGQGPEFLTYFQNEAQLEKSRLLSDRFSAERPKGSFSTLEIQRTEQGDSAMYLCASSASKGFDNQPQHFGDGTRLSIL.

In its sample, this clonotype was seen many times. The rearrangement uses TRBV5-1 and TRBJ1-2, with D tentatively TRBD1 (5 bases). V was clipped by 4 bases and J by 3 bases, with 13 bases between them. Germline values: CDR1 SGHRS, CDR2 YFSETQ. The CDR3 is 14 residues long. The DNA of the CDR3 is TGCGCCAGCAGCGAGGGCAGGGAGCACTATGGCTACACCTTC. This encodes CASSEGREHYGYTF. Full variable domain (outside the CDR3, taken from reference TRBV5-1 and TRBJ1-2): KAGVTQTPRYLIKTRGQQVTLSCSPISGHRSVSWYQQTPGQGLQFLFEYFSETQRNKGNFPGRFSGRQFSNSRSEMNVSTLELGDSALYLCASSEGREHYGYTFGSGTRLTVV.

The chain links TRBV12-3 or TRBV12-4 to TRBJ2-5; 7 bases match TRBD2. The CDR3 has 16 amino acids. V lost 3 bases to trimming and J lost 5 bases; unmatched junction nucleotides: 12. CDR3 sequence: CASSFEAGAVFETQYF. The CDR3 nucleotides read TGTGCCAGCAGTTTTGAGGCGGGAGCAGTTTTTGAGACCCAGTACTTC.

This sequence joins TRBV6-5 and TRBJ2-5; 7 nucleotides agree with TRBD1. Germline V CDR1 and CDR2: MNHEY, SVGAGI. The CDR3 spans 14 residues. V shed 6 bases, J shed 1 base, and the junction held 5 bases outside the gene matches. CDR3 bases: TGTGCCAGCAGGGAACAGGGGCCCCAAGAGACCCAGTACTTC. Amino acids: CASREQGPQETQYF.

The chain is built from TRBV12-3 or TRBV12-4 and TRBJ2-1; 13 bases align to TRBD2. This CDR3 is 16 amino acids long. After removal of 6 bases from V and 1 base from J, the junction contained 3 bases not matched to a gene. The CDR3 DNA reads as TGTGCCAGCAGACTAGCGGGAGGGCCTTCCTACAATGAGCAGTTCTTC. It yields the protein CASRLAGGPSYNEQFF.

V gene TRBV11-3 combines with J gene TRBJ2-7, with D perhaps assigned TRBD1 or TRBD2 (5 bases each). The CDR3 has 13 residues. Looked up from germline, CDR1 is SGHNT and CDR2 is YENEEA. The ends were cut back, 4 bases at V and 3 bases at J, with 10 bases in the middle. The CDR3 bases are TGTGCCAGCAGCTCGGGGACCGTCTACGAGCAGTACTTC. Protein product: CASSSGTVYEQYF.

A few counts support this clonotype. The chain recombines TRBV28 with TRBJ2-7; TRBD1 might be the D (5 bases). Germline V CDR1 and CDR2: MDHEN, SYDVKM. The CDR3 spans 13 residues. The V end lost 2 bases, the J end lost 3 bases, and 8 bases lay between the germline ends. The CDR3 loop reads CASSLRGNYEQYF. CDR3 DNA: TGTGCCAGCAGTTTAAGGGGTAACTACGAGCAGTACTTC.

This clonotype has only a few counts. This CDR3 is CANAGQGAPDTQYF. The CDR3 region has the DNA TGTGCTAATGCCGGACAGGGGGCCCCAGATACGCAGTATTTT. This chain connects TRBV12-5 to TRBJ2-3, with TRBD1 matching over 11 bases. With V trimmed by 10 bases and J by 4 bases, 7 bases remained unmatched. This CDR3 is 14 amino acids long. CDR1 and CDR2 (germline): LGHNT, FRNRAP.

This clonotype was observed at least ten times. At one of its ends the junction is not consistent with the germline gene, which may arise from a read error. J is TRBJ1-5 and V is TRBV29-1; no clear D gene. This CDR3 has 12 residues. Germline V gene data show CDR1 as SQVTM and CDR2 as ANQGSEA. For the CDR3, the DNA is TGCAGCGTTCAAGACAAGGATCAGCCCCAGCATTTT. It encodes CSVQDKDQPQHF.

The chain carries TRBV4-1 and TRBJ2-1; 7 bases align to TRBD2. This CDR3 region has 14 residues. Trimming cost V 2 bases and J 9 bases; bases outside gene matches: 7. Germline V lookup: CDR1 MGHRA, CDR2 YSYEKL. The DNA for the CDR3 is TGCGCCAGCAGCCAACCTGGGACGGGGGGTGAGCAGTTCTTC. Translating it yields CASSQPGTGGEQFF.

This clonotype was picked up a small number of times. V usage is TRBV9 and J usage is TRBJ2-1; D gene ambiguous. V lost 1 base to trimming and J lost 4 bases, with 6 bases between them. The CDR3 runs 13 residues. CDR1 and CDR2 from the germline V gene are SGDLS and YYNGEE. The CDR3 nucleotides are TGTGCCAGCAGCGTAACCCCGTACAATGAGCAGTTCTTC. This translates into CASSVTPYNEQFF.

The chain recombines TRBV4-1 with TRBJ2-3; D unclear. There are 14 residues in the CDR3. Germline V gives CDR1 MGHRA, CDR2 YSYEKL. The V end was cut by 5 bases, the J end by 6 bases, with 15 bases between. The CDR3 loop reads CASSMVGIEDTQYF. DNA of the CDR3: TGCGCCAGCAGCATGGTGGGAATTGAGGATACGCAGTATTTT.

This clonotype came up many times. The chain combines TRBV20-1 with TRBJ1-1; TRBD1 is a possible D gene (6 bases). Per germline, CDR1 DFQATT and CDR2 SNEGSKA (reference sequence). V was clipped by 7 bases and J by 11 bases, with 26 bases between them. The length of the CDR3 is 14 residues. This CDR3 reads CSVPGTFSPLRAFF. CDR3 bases: TGCAGTGTCCCCGGGACATTCAGCCCCTTGAGGGCTTTCTTT.

This clonotype has just a few counts. The chain carries TRBV5-1 and TRBJ2-1; D gene unclear. From germline, CDR1 is SGHRS and CDR2 YFSETQ. This CDR3 is built from 15 residues. The V end was cut by 7 bases, the J end by 3 bases, with 17 bases between. CDR3 loop: CASAPPRHFYNEQFF. CDR3 DNA sequence: TGCGCCAGCGCTCCCCCGAGACATTTCTACAATGAGCAGTTCTTC.

This clonotype was seen many times. The chain links TRBV5-6 to TRBJ1-4; 8 bases are shared with TRBD1. Per the germline V gene, CDR1 is SGHDT and CDR2 is YYEEEE. This CDR3 region has 15 residues. With V trimmed by 5 bases and J by 8 bases, 11 bases remained unmatched. DNA of the CDR3: TGTGCCAGCAGTTTCGACAGGGGAAGCGTCGAAAAACTGTTTTTT. Encoded protein: CASSFDRGSVEKLFF.

The CDR3 is CASSPMGVGYKGYTF. As DNA, the CDR3 is TGTGCCAGCAGCCCCATGGGGGTAGGGTATAAGGGCTACACCTTC. This chain joins TRBV27 and TRBJ1-2; a possible D gene is TRBD1 (5 bases). From germline, CDR1 is MNHEY and CDR2 SMNVEV (reference sequence). Trimming removed 6 bases from V and 8 bases from J, with 22 bases in between. CDR3 length: 15 residues.

This chain links TRBV25-1 with TRBJ2-1, with TRBD1 matching over 9 bases. CDR1 and CDR2 (germline): MGHDK, SYGVNS. CDR3 length: 16 amino acids. The J segment lost 3 bases and the V segment lost 2 bases, leaving 5 bases of the junction unmatched. This CDR3 is CASSEAGTGRYNEQFF. The CDR3 bases are TGTGCCAGCAGTGAAGCCGGGACAGGGCGCTACAATGAGCAGTTCTTC.

The chain employs TRBV18 and TRBJ2-4; 11 bases are a match to TRBD2. This CDR3 has 19 amino acids. V lost 2 bases to trimming and J lost 7 bases; unmatched junction nucleotides: 16. CDR1 KGHSH and CDR2 LQKENI come from the germline V gene. This chain's CDR3 is CASSPNFGLAGGGSNIQYF. DNA for the CDR3: TGTGCCAGCTCACCAAATTTCGGGCTAGCGGGAGGAGGGTCGAACATTCAGTACTTC. The entire variable domain, with the rest obtained from reference TRBV18 and TRBJ2-4, is as follows: NAGVMQNPRHLVRRRGQEARLRCSPMKGHSHVYWYRQLPEEGLKFMVYLQKENIIDESGMPKERFSAEFPKEGPSILRIQQVVRGDSAAYFCASSPNFGLAGGGSNIQYFGAGTRLSVL.

This clonotype turned up a few times. The chain has TRBV12-3 or TRBV12-4 and TRBJ2-1; perhaps TRBD2 as D (5 bases). CDR3 length: 14 residues. Trimming took off 6 bases at V and 3 bases at J, with 12 bases between the two ends. The CDR3 region has the DNA TGTGCCAGCAGGTTCACTAGAAACTACAATGAGCAGTTCTTC. This encodes CASRFTRNYNEQFF.

This clonotype was seen more than once but under ten times. The genes are TRBV12-3 or TRBV12-4 and TRBJ2-7; the D gene could be TRBD1 or TRBD2 (5 bases each). The CDR3 is 11 amino acids. Trimming left V 10 bases short and J 4 bases short, with 11 bases between. The CDR3 is CATRGRYEQYF. CDR3 nucleotide sequence: TGTGCCACCCGGGGCAGGTACGAGCAGTACTTC.

This clonotype came up many times. This rearrangement joins TRBV12-3 or TRBV12-4 to TRBJ1-5; D gene unclear. This CDR3 has 14 residues. V was cut by 2 bases and J by 1 base, with 6 bases left in between. The CDR3 DNA reads as TGTGCCAGCAGTTTAAGAAGGAGCAATCAGCCCCAGCATTTT. This codes for CASSLRRSNQPQHF.

This clonotype appeared many times. The chain carries TRBV5-1 and TRBJ1-1, with a tentative D call TRBD1 (6 bases). The CDR3 consists of 14 residues. Trimming stripped 4 bases from V and 3 bases from J, with 13 bases between. Germline lookup yields CDR1 SGHRS and CDR2 YFSETQ. CDR3 region: CASSPGGADTEAFF. DNA of the CDR3: TGCGCCAGCAGCCCCGGGGGGGCGGACACTGAAGCTTTCTTT. Based on the CDR3 plus reference TRBV5-1 and TRBJ1-1, the full variable domain is KAGVTQTPRYLIKTRGQQVTLSCSPISGHRSVSWYQQTPGQGLQFLFEYFSETQRNKGNFPGRFSGRQFSNSRSEMNVSTLELGDSALYLCASSPGGADTEAFFGQGTRLTVV.

This clonotype was seen repeatedly, ten times or more. The chain has TRBV7-9 and TRBJ1-2; the match to TRBD1 covers 7 bases. Germline-derived CDR1 and CDR2 are SEHNR and FQNEAQ (reference sequence). V dropped 7 bases and J dropped 0; count of bases not matched to a gene: 11. The CDR3 extends over 16 amino acids. This CDR3 is CASNPPTGSANYGYTF. The DNA for the CDR3 is TGTGCCAGCAACCCCCCGACAGGGAGTGCTAACTATGGCTACACCTTC.